This T cell receptor (beta chain) originates from a study of T cells after yellow fever vaccination. TCRdb ran MiXCR on the 5' RACE reads and lists one entry per CDR3 protein. The data hold roughly 500,000 distinct CDR3 sequences, with roughly 21% observed a single time. This clonotype was seen a handful of times. Germline V gene sequence: CDR1 SGHRS, CDR2 YFSETQ. The CDR3 length is 17 residues. With 4 bases clipped from V and 0 bases from J, the junction kept 5 bases outside the gene matches. This receptor was taken from a man under 40 who received the YFV17D yellow fever vaccine. The input for sequencing was PBMCs, taken 15 days after the yellow fever booster vaccination. The chain joins TRBV5-1 to TRBJ2-5; 14 nucleotides line up with TRBD2. The CDR3 spells CASSVGLAGGYQETQYF. DNA for the CDR3: TGCGCCAGCAGCGTAGGACTAGCGGGAGGCTACCAAGAGACCCAGTACTTC.